This T cell receptor beta chain was observed in a study of cytomegalovirus exposure and HLA in healthy donors. Whole-study results and caveats: Cytomegalovirus association was listed for 164 TCR beta chains. In the 130 or so validation repertoires, about 94% of cluster scores exceeded 0, per a later analysis.

The donors belonged to the approximately 120-subject validation cohort, separate from the approximately 670-subject first cohort. Sequencing was performed with immunoSEQ multiplex PCR; in TCRdb, only in-frame clones are kept and a portion is missing. The sample yields approximately 110,000 clones, approximately 94% seen once. With regard to this clone: Its matching antigen is unknown.

This TCR derives from a woman between 18 and 30 years old in good health and CMV-seronegative. The sequenced sample was PBMCs.

CDR3 coding DNA: TGTGCCAGTACCACCGGGACAGGGTGGACAGATACGCAGTATTTT. Encoded protein: CASTTGTGWTDTQYF. V is TRBV19 and J is TRBJ2-3; 9 bases are shared with TRBD1. This CDR3 spans 15 amino acids. Germline values: CDR1 LNHDA, CDR2 SQIVND (reference sequence). V shed 7 bases, J shed 3 bases, and the junction held 8 bases outside the gene matches.